What follows are 10 T cell receptor beta chains derived from one specimen sequenced in a study of shared clonotypes between healthy human individuals. The assay was immunoSEQ multiplex PCR, and TCRdb's table has in-frame clones only and misses some. The top ten hold more than 0.1% of the sample, which has some 2.1 million clones, 85% to 95% seen once. Source material: naive CD4+ T cells sorted from blood. Subset specified: CD45RA+ positively selected. The receptors shown here come from a young man in good health.

The chain combines TRBV18 with TRBJ2-1, with D unresolved. CDR1 and CDR2 (germline): KGHSH, LQKENI. The CDR3 has 12 residues. V gave up 2 bases and J gave up 6 bases, with 5 bases separating them. In DNA form, the CDR3 reads TGTGCCAGCTCACCAGCGGCCAATGAGCAGTTCTTC. This sequence encodes CASSPAANEQFF.

This chain connects TRBV6-9 to TRBJ1-1; no clear D. Germline V gene lookup returns CDR1 MNHGY and CDR2 SVAAGI. Between the trimmed V and J ends, which lost 3 bases and 2 bases, there was a span of 10 bases. The CDR3 covers 14 residues. CDR3 nucleotides: TGTGCCAGCAGTTACCAACAGCAAAACACTGAAGCTTTCTTT. Its translation: CASSYQQQNTEAFF.

The chain carries TRBV7-9 and TRBJ2-7; perhaps TRBD1 as D (6 bases). V was trimmed by 5 bases and J by 3 bases, leaving 8 bases between them. Per germline, CDR1 SEHNR and CDR2 FQNEAQ (reference sequence). The CDR3 is 12 residues long. For the CDR3, the DNA is TGTGCCAGCAGCGTACAGGGCTACGAGCAGTACTTC. Its translation: CASSVQGYEQYF. Complete variable domain (other parts from reference TRBV7-9 and TRBJ2-7): DTGVSQNPRHKITKRGQNVTFRCDPISEHNRLYWYRQTLGQGPEFLTYFQNEAQLEKSRLLSDRFSAERPKGSFSTLEIQRTEQGDSAMYLCASSVQGYEQYFGPGTRLTVT.

The genes are TRBV7-2 and TRBJ2-7; TRBD2 agrees at 15 bases. The trim removed 8 bases at V and 5 bases at J, leaving 10 bases unmatched. The CDR3 contains 16 residues. Germline V CDR1 and CDR2: SGHTA, FQGNSA. The CDR3 bases are TGTGCCAGCGCTTTTGAGGGGACTAGCGGGAGGAACGAGCAGTACTTC. It encodes CASAFEGTSGRNEQYF.

This rearrangement joins TRBV7-2 to TRBJ2-3, with D tentatively TRBD1 or TRBD2 (5 bases each). V lost 4 bases, J lost 2 bases, and 16 bases lay in between. The CDR3 contains 16 residues. CDR1 is SGHTA, CDR2 FQGNSA, per germline. CDR3 residues: CASSSGHHNPTDTQYF. CDR3 DNA: TGTGCCAGCAGCTCGGGGCACCACAATCCCACAGATACGCAGTATTTT.

This chain uses TRBV7-2 with TRBJ2-7, with D hard to call. Trimming left V 1 base short and J 3 bases short, with 13 bases between. The length of the CDR3 is 15 residues. The germline V gene encodes CDR1 SGHTA and CDR2 FQGNSA. As DNA, the CDR3 is TGTGCCAGCAGCTTAGATCTCCCTGGGGTCTACGAGCAGTACTTC. It codes for CASSLDLPGVYEQYF.

The rearrangement uses TRBV7-2 and TRBJ2-2; D remains unclear. The germline gives CDR1 SGHTA, CDR2 FQGNSA. The CDR3 runs 14 residues. V was trimmed by 2 bases and J by 8 bases, leaving 12 bases between them. The CDR3 DNA is TGTGCCAGCAGCTTATATATGGTGACAGGGGAGCTGTTTTTT. Translating it yields CASSLYMVTGELFF. Supplemented by reference TRBV7-2 and TRBJ2-2, the full variable domain reads GAGVSQSPSNKVTEKGKDVELRCDPISGHTALYWYRQSLGQGLEFLIYFQGNSAPDKSGLPSDRFSAERTGGSVSTLTIQRTQQEDSAVYLCASSLYMVTGELFFGEGSRLTVL.

The chain recombines TRBV28 with TRBJ2-5, with 9 bases aligning to TRBD1. Germline V gene data show CDR1 as MDHEN and CDR2 as SYDVKM. The junction had 13 bases not matched to a gene; V was cut back by 3 bases and J by 5 bases. The CDR3 is 17 amino acids. The CDR3, as DNA: TGTGCCAGCAGTTTCCCCATACAGGGGGCTAGAAGTGAGACCCAGTACTTC. It specifies CASSFPIQGARSETQYF.

The chain links TRBV28 to TRBJ2-7; tentative D call: TRBD1 (6 bases). V was cut by 6 bases and J by 0 bases, with 27 bases left in between. Germline assignment: CDR1 MDHEN and CDR2 SYDVKM. CDR3 size: 19 residues. The CDR3 region has the DNA TGTGCCAGCAGCCCGGGCAAGGGTGGGGGCGGCCCCAGCTCCTACGAGCAGTACTTC. Encoded protein: CASSPGKGGGGPSSYEQYF.

V gene TRBV29-1 combines with J gene TRBJ1-1; D ambiguous. Germline CDR1 is SQVTM and CDR2 is ANQGSEA. The CDR3 loop spans 12 amino acids. The V gene lost 6 bases and the J gene lost 1 base, with 9 bases spanning the gap. The CDR3 spells CSVYSPNTEAFF. The CDR3 coding sequence is TGCAGCGTCTATAGCCCGAACACTGAAGCTTTCTTT.